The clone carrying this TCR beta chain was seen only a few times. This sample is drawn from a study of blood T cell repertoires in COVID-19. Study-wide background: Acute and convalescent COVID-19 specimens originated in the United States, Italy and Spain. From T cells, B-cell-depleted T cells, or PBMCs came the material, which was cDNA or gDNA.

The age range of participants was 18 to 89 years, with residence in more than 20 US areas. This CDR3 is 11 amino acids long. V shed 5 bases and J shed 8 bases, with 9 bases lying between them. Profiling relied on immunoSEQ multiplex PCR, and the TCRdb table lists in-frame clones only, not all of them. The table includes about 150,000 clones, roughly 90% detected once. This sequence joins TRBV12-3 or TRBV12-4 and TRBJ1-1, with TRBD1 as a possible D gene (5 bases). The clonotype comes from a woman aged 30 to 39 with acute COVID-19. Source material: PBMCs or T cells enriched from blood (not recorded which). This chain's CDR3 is CASSINREAFF. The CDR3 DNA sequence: TGTGCCAGCAGTATCAACAGGGAAGCTTTCTTT.